This T cell receptor beta chain was recovered during a study of CD8 T cells in ankylosing spondylitis. Broader study findings: Earlier literature documents some of the motif variants in reactive arthritis synovial fluid and blood. Reported data indicate significant enrichment of disease-linked clones within matched ankylosing spondylitis synovial fluid. A TCR beta motif made of 7 to 9 highly homologous variants seemed typical of ankylosing spondylitis blood.

TCRdb analysed the 5' RACE reads with MiXCR anew, one entry per CDR3 protein. The table has some 450,000 distinct CDR3 sequences, approximately 17% seen once; the top ten hold 0.95% to 1.1%. V lost 2 bases to trimming and J lost 5 bases; unmatched junction nucleotides: 9. CDR3 length: 17 amino acids. As regards this clonotype: Its specificity is unknown.

The receptor's source is a male donor with ankylosing spondylitis. The material sequenced was blood, either unsorted or a sorted T cell fraction (not recorded which). The rearrangement joins TRBV12-3 or TRBV12-4 to TRBJ2-1; 10 bases map to TRBD2. DNA of the CDR3: TGTGCCAGCAGTTTAAACCGGCTAGCGGGAGTAAACAATGAGCAGTTCTTC. It codes for CASSLNRLAGVNNEQFF.